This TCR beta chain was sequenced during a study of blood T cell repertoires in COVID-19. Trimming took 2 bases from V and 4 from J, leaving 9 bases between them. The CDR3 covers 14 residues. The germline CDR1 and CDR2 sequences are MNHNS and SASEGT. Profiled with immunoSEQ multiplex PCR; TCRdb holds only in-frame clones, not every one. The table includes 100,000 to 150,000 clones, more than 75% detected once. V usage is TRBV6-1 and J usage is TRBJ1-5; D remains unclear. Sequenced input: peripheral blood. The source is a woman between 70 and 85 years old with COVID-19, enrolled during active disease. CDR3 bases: TGTGCCAGCAGTGAAAGGCAGGATAATCAGCCCCAGCATTTT. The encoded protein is CASSERQDNQPQHF.